The TCR beta chain described here comes from a study of blood T cell repertoires in COVID-19. In the study overall: COVID-19 samples, acute and convalescent, were from the United States, Italy and Spain. T cells, B-cell-depleted T cells, or PBMCs provided the cDNA or gDNA that served as material.

The J segment lost 0 bases and the V segment lost 3 bases, leaving 5 bases of the junction unmatched. This CDR3 has 16 residues. Germline V gene lookup returns CDR1 SGHDT and CDR2 YYEEEE. Per the authors' pipeline: Reference gene primer amplification yielded estimated nucleated cell counts. Sequencing used immunoSEQ multiplex PCR; TCRdb keeps in-frame clones, though not all of them. D and trimming come from the DNA, and the V and J calls and clone size come from that table. Of about 13,000 clones in the sample, roughly 90% were seen once. Material for sequencing was peripheral blood. The receptor was isolated from a human donor in a cohort sampled during active COVID-19. The chain has TRBV5-6 and TRBJ2-7, with TRBD2 matching over 11 bases. The CDR3 region has the DNA TGTGCCAGCAGCTCACTAGCGGGGGAAAGCTCCTACGAGCAGTACTTC. Amino acids: CASSSLAGESSYEQYF.